The clone carrying this T cell receptor beta chain showed up just once. The data were taken from a study of blood T cell repertoires in COVID-19. Across the study: Nucleic acid was either cDNA or gDNA, and it came from T cells, B-cell-depleted T cells, or PBMCs.

Profiling relied on immunoSEQ multiplex PCR, and the TCRdb table lists in-frame clones only, not all of them. The sample includes roughly 110,000 clones, roughly 80% of them seen just once. Sequencing was carried out using peripheral blood. The sequence derives from a human donor in a cohort sampled during active COVID-19.

Here the CDR3 reads CASSATGGGNEKLFF. DNA of the CDR3: TGTGCCAGCAGCGCAACAGGGGGAGGAAATGAAAAACTGTTTTTT. V and J are TRBV2 and TRBJ1-4, with 8 bases that match TRBD1. J lost 5 bases, V lost 6 bases, and 8 bases had no gene match. From germline, CDR1 is SNHLY and CDR2 FYNNEI. The CDR3 contains 15 residues.